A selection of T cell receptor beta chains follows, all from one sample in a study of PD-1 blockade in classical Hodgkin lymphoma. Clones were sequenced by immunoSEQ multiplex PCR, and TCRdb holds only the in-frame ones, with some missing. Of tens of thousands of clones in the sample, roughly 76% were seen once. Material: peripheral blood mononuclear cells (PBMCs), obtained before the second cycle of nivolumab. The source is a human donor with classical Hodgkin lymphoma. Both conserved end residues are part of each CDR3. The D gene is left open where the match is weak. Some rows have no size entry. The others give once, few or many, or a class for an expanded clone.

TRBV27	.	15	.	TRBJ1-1	CASSLSPGLNTEAFF	TGTGCCAGCAGTTTATCGCCGGGGCTGAACACTGAAGCTTTCTTT
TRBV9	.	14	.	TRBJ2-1	CASSVGDTYNEQFF	TGTGCCAGCAGCGTAGGGGACACGTACAATGAGCAGTTCTTC
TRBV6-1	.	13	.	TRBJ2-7	CASRWRLSYEQYF	TGTGCCAGCAGGTGGCGGCTATCGTACGAGCAGTACTTC
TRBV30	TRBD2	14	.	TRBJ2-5	CAWRGEGRGETQYF	TGTGCCTGGAGGGGGGAGGGGAGGGGAGAGACCCAGTACTTC
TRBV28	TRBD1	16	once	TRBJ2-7	CASNSWGTGQPYEQYF	TGTGCCAGCAACTCATGGGGGACAGGGCAACCCTACGAGCAGTACTTC
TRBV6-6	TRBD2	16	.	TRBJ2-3	CASGRTSGGLTDTQYF	TGTGCCAGCGGAAGGACTAGCGGGGGCCTCACAGATACGCAGTATTTT
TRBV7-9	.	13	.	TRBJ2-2	CASSPVYTGELFF	TGTGCCAGCAGCCCTGTTTACACCGGGGAGCTGTTTTTT
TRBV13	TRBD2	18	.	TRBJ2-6	CASSLGAGITSGANVLTF	TGTGCCAGCAGCTTAGGAGCGGGGATAACCTCTGGGGCCAACGTCCTGACTTTC
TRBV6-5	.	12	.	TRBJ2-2	CASRGNTGELFF	TGTGCCAGCAGGGGTAACACCGGGGAGCTGTTTTTT
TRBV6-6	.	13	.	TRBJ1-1	CASSIIMNTEAFF	TGTGCCAGCTCGATAATCATGAACACTGAAGCTTTCTTT
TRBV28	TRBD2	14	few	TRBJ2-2	CASRPGLVTGELFF	TGTGCCAGCAGGCCGGGACTAGTCACCGGGGAGCTGTTTTTT
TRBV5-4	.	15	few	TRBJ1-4	CASSLRPGEGEKLFF	TGTGCCAGCAGCCTAAGGCCGGGGGAAGGTGAAAAACTGTTTTTT
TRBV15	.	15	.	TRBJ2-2	CATSREGRQGGELFF	TGTGCCACCAGCAGAGAGGGAAGGCAGGGCGGGGAGCTGTTTTTT
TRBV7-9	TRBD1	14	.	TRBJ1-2	CASSSSGQGIGYTF	TGTGCCAGCAGCTCATCGGGACAGGGTATCGGATACACCTTC
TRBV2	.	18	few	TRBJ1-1	CASSELGYLQASWTEAFF	TGTGCCAGCAGTGAATTGGGATACTTGCAGGCCTCCTGGACTGAAGCTTTCTTT
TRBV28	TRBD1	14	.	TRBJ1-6	CASSPGQGASPLHF	TGTGCCAGCAGTCCGGGACAGGGAGCTTCACCCCTCCACTTT
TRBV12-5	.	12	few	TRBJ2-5	CASGFSGETQYF	TGTGCTAGTGGTTTTTCGGGAGAGACCCAGTACTTC
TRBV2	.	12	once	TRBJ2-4	CATTRWGNIQYF	TGTGCCACCACGAGGTGGGGGAACATTCAGTACTTC
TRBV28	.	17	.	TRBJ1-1	CASSLLRARSMNTEAFF	TGTGCCAGCAGTTTATTGAGGGCACGATCCATGAACACTGAAGCTTTCTTT
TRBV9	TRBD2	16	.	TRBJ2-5	CASSQSSGGAWETQYF	TGTGCCAGCAGCCAATCTAGCGGGGGGGCCTGGGAGACCCAGTACTTC
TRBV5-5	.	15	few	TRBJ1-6	CASTWGRNTNSPLHF	TGTGCCAGCACCTGGGGGAGGAATACTAATTCACCCCTCCACTTT
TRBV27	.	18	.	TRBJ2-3	CASSFDIADRTSTDTQYF	TGTGCCAGCAGTTTCGATATCGCCGACAGGACAAGCACAGATACGCAGTATTTT
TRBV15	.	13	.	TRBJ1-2	CATSREVGDGYTF	TGTGCCACCAGCAGAGAGGTCGGTGATGGCTACACCTTC
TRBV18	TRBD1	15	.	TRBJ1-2	CASSPGTGYIYGYTF	TGTGCCAGCTCACCAGGGACAGGATACATCTATGGCTACACCTTC
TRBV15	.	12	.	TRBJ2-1	CATSGIAGEQFF	TGTGCCACCAGCGGAATCGCGGGGGAGCAGTTCTTC
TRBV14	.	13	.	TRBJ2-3	CASTLQGTDTQYF	TGTGCCAGCACCTTACAGGGCACAGATACGCAGTATTTT
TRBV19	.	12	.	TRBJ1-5	CASKLGNQPQHF	TGTGCCAGTAAACTGGGCAATCAGCCCCAGCATTTT
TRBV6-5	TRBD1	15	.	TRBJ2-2	CASRWTGNGDGELFF	TGTGCCAGCAGGTGGACAGGAAACGGCGACGGGGAGCTGTTTTTT
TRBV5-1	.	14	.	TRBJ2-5	CASTIQGGQETQYF	TGCGCCAGCACCATACAGGGTGGACAAGAGACCCAGTACTTC
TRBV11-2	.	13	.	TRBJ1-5	CASSFSVNQPQHF	TGTGCCAGCAGCTTCTCCGTCAATCAGCCCCAGCATTTT
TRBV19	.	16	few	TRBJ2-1	CASSTPQGRLYNEQFF	TGTGCCAGTAGTACCCCCCAGGGTCGCCTCTACAATGAGCAGTTCTTC
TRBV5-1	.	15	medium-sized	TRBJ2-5	CASSLMSGVAETQYF	TGCGCCAGCAGCTTGATGTCAGGGGTTGCAGAGACCCAGTACTTC
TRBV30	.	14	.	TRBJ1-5	CAWSDGAGNQPQHF	TGTGCCTGGAGTGATGGGGCCGGCAATCAGCCCCAGCATTTT